Sequencing of this TCR beta chain was carried out in a study of blood T cells in healthy people across ages. CDR3 length: 15 residues. Deletions cut 5 bases from V and 2 bases from J, with 10 bases between. Germline-derived CDR1 and CDR2 are SEHNR and FQNEAQ (reference sequence). For the second PCR, which ran for about 7 to 11 cycles, a sample-barcoded 5' primer and a J-beta primer mix were used. TCRdb reprocessed the 5' RACE reads with MiXCR, giving one entry per CDR3 protein. The data contain almost 550,000 distinct CDR3 sequences, around 24% of them singletons. At least ten counts were recorded for this clonotype. Separately, the same data were catalogued under a study of T cells of mothers and their children.

The TCR originated in a boy younger than 18 in good health. J is TRBJ2-6 and V is TRBV7-9; a possible D gene is TRBD2 (6 bases). Sample: blood. The CDR3 here is CASSQERAGANVLTF. The CDR3 DNA is TGTGCCAGCAGCCAGGAGCGGGCTGGGGCCAACGTCCTGACTTTC.